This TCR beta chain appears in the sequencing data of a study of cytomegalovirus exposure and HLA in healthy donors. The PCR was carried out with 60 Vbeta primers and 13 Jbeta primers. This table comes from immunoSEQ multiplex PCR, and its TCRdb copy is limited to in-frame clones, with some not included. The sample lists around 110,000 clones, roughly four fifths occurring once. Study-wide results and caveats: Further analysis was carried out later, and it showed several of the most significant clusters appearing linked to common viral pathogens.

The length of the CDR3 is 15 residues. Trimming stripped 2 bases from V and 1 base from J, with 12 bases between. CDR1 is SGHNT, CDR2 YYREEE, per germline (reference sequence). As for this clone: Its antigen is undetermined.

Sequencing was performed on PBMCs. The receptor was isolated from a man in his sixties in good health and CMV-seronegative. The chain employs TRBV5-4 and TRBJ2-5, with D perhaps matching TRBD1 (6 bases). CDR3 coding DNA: TGTGCCAGCAGCTTTGGAGGACAGTTCCAAGAGACCCAGTACTTC. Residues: CASSFGGQFQETQYF. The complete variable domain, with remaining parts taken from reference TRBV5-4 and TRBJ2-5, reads ETGVTQSPTHLIKTRGQQVTLRCSSQSGHNTVSWYQQALGQGPQFIFQYYREEENGRGNFPPRFSGLQFPNYSSELNVNALELDDSALYLCASSFGGQFQETQYFGPGTRLLVL.